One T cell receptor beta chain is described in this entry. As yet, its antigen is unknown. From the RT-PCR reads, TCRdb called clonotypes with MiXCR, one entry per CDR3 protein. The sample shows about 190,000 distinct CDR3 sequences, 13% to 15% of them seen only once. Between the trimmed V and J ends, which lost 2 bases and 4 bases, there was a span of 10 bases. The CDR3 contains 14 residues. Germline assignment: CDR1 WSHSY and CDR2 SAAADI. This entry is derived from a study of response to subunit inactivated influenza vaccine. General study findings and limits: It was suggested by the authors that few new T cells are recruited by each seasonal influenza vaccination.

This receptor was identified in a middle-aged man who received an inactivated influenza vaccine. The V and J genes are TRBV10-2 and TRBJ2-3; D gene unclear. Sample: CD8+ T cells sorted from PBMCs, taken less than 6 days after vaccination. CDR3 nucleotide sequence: TGCGCCAGCAGTGAGCCCTTAATCGCAGATACGCAGTATTTT. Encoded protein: CASSEPLIADTQYF.